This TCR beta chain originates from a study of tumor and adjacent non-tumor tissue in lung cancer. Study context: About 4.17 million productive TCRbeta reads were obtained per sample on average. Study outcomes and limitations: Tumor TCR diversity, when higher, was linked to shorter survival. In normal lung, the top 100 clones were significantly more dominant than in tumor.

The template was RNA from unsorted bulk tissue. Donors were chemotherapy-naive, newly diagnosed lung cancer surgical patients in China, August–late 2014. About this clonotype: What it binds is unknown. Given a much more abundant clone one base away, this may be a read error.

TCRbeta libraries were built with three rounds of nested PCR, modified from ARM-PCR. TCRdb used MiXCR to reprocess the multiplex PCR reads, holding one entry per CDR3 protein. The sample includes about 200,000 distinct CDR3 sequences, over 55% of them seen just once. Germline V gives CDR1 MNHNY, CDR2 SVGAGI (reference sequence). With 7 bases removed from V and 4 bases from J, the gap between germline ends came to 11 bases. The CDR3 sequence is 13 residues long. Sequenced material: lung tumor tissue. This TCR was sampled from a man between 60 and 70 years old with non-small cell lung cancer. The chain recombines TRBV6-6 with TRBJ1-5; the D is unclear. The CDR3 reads CASTLNENQPQHF. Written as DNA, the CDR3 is TGTGCCAGCACCCTAAACGAGAATCAGCCCCAGCATTTT.